A selection of T cell receptor beta chains follows, all from one sample in a study of shared clonotypes between healthy human individuals. Using immunoSEQ multiplex PCR, the repertoire was profiled, and TCRdb retains in-frame clones only, with some absent. The sample yields 2 million to 2.5 million clones, around 93% seen once. The sequencing sample was made of naive CD8+ T cells from PBMCs. Every receptor here comes from a man between 18 and 35 years old in good health. Some clones in this sample may be carry-over from other donors' samples. CDR3s include the opening cysteine and the closing phenylalanine or tryptophan. Fields, in order: D gene, clone size, J gene, V gene, CDR3 protein, CDR3 DNA. A D gene is named only where the DNA matches it firmly. Expanded clones are given a class, and other clones once, few, many or no size at all.

D: TRBD1
size: NA
J: TRBJ2-7
V: TRBV10-3
CDR3: CAISQKSLGTGAYEQYF
DNA: TGTGCCATCAGCCAAAAGAGCCTCGGGACAGGAGCCTACGAGCAGTACTTC

D: NA
size: NA
J: TRBJ1-1
V: TRBV29-1
CDR3: CSVIPGPEAFF
DNA: TGCAGCGTGATACCGGGACCCGAGGCTTTCTTT

D: TRBD2
size: NA
J: TRBJ2-3
V: TRBV9
CDR3: CASSDIPGLAGTDTQYF
DNA: TGTGCCAGCAGCGACATACCGGGACTAGCGGGCACAGATACGCAGTATTTT

D: NA
size: once
J: TRBJ2-1
V: TRBV10-3
CDR3: CAISGVLVNEQFF
DNA: TGTGCCATCAGTGGGGTGTTAGTCAATGAGCAGTTCTTC

D: TRBD1
size: NA
J: TRBJ1-2
V: TRBV11-2
CDR3: CASSWGDSPYGYTF
DNA: TGTGCCAGCAGCTGGGGGGACAGCCCCTATGGCTACACCTTC

D: NA
size: NA
J: TRBJ2-5
V: TRBV9
CDR3: CASSAPMGETQYF
DNA: TGTGCCAGCAGCGCCCCAATGGGAGAGACCCAGTACTTC

D: NA
size: NA
J: TRBJ2-7
V: TRBV6-5
CDR3: CASSYSELYEQYF
DNA: TGTGCCAGCAGTTACTCGGAGCTCTACGAGCAGTACTTC

D: NA
size: NA
J: TRBJ2-7
V: TRBV6-1
CDR3: CASSESAIVISYEQYF
DNA: TGTGCCAGCAGTGAAAGCGCAATCGTCATCTCCTACGAGCAGTACTTC

D: NA
size: NA
J: TRBJ2-2
V: TRBV10-3
CDR3: CAIMGTENTGELFF
DNA: TGTGCCATCATGGGGACTGAGAACACCGGGGAGCTGTTTTTT

D: NA
size: NA
J: TRBJ1-3
V: TRBV28
CDR3: CASSLTGGNTIYF
DNA: TGTGCCAGCAGTTTAACAGGGGGAAACACCATATATTTT

D: NA
size: NA
J: TRBJ2-7
V: TRBV7-6
CDR3: CASSLGSHEQYF
DNA: TGTGCCAGCAGCTTAGGGAGCCACGAGCAGTACTTC

D: NA
size: NA
J: TRBJ2-7
V: TRBV29-1
CDR3: CSVRTGFSYEQYF
DNA: TGCAGCGTGAGGACGGGGTTTTCCTACGAGCAGTACTTC

D: NA
size: NA
J: TRBJ2-3
V: TRBV27
CDR3: CASSGFRTDTQYF
DNA: TGTGCCAGCAGTGGATTTCGCACAGATACGCAGTATTTT

D: NA
size: once
J: TRBJ2-7
V: TRBV21-1
CDR3: CASTPEYGRCLEQYF
DNA: TGTGCCAGCACCCCGGAGTATGGTAGATGTCTCGAGCAGTACTTC

D: NA
size: NA
J: TRBJ2-5
V: TRBV28
CDR3: CASSSGQGLNKETQYF
DNA: TGTGCCAGCAGTTCCGGGCAGGGACTTAACAAAGAGACCCAGTACTTC

D: NA
size: NA
J: TRBJ2-5
V: TRBV5-1
CDR3: CASTGETQYF
DNA: TGCGCCAGCACCGGGGAGACCCAGTACTTC

D: TRBD2
size: NA
J: TRBJ2-7
V: TRBV5-4
CDR3: CASSLKRERSYEQYF
DNA: TGTGCCAGCAGCTTAAAGCGGGAGAGGTCCTACGAGCAGTACTTC

D: NA
size: NA
J: TRBJ2-1
V: TRBV4-1
CDR3: CASSQDLTEQFF
DNA: TGCGCCAGCAGCCAAGATCTGACTGAGCAGTTCTTC

D: TRBD2
size: NA
J: TRBJ2-1
V: TRBV4-1
CDR3: CASSQGGSSYNEQFF
DNA: TGCGCCAGCAGCCAGGGCGGGAGCTCCTACAATGAGCAGTTCTTC

D: NA
size: NA
J: TRBJ2-1
V: TRBV25-1
CDR3: CASSDLSGGSYNEQFF
DNA: TGTGCCAGCAGTGACCTTTCCGGGGGCTCCTACAATGAGCAGTTCTTC

D: TRBD2
size: NA
J: TRBJ2-3
V: TRBV6-1
CDR3: CASSLRTSSTDTQYF
DNA: TGTGCCAGCAGTCTCCGGACTAGCAGCACAGATACGCAGTATTTT

D: TRBD2
size: once
J: TRBJ2-2
V: TRBV27
CDR3: CASRPGTSGYTNTGELFF
DNA: TGTGCCAGCAGACCCGGGACTAGCGGATATACGAACACCGGGGAGCTGTTTTTT

D: TRBD2
size: NA
J: TRBJ2-7
V: TRBV28
CDR3: CASSPLLAGYEQYF
DNA: TGTGCCAGCAGTCCCCTCCTAGCGGGGTACGAGCAGTACTTC

D: NA
size: NA
J: TRBJ2-6
V: TRBV6-1
CDR3: CASSEWGGQGANVLTF
DNA: TGTGCCAGCAGTGAATGGGGTGGGCAAGGGGCCAACGTCCTGACTTTC

D: TRBD1
size: NA
J: TRBJ2-7
V: TRBV6-5
CDR3: CASTETGGTYEQYF
DNA: TGTGCCAGCACCGAGACAGGGGGCACCTACGAGCAGTACTTC

D: TRBD2
size: NA
J: TRBJ2-3
V: TRBV9
CDR3: CASSGTSGHTDTQYF
DNA: TGTGCCAGCAGCGGCACTAGCGGCCACACAGATACGCAGTATTTT

D: TRBD2
size: NA
J: TRBJ2-3
V: TRBV9
CDR3: CASSPELAGGSDTQYF
DNA: TGTGCCAGCAGCCCAGAACTAGCGGGAGGTTCAGATACGCAGTATTTT